The 32 T cell receptor beta chains listed next were all sequenced from one sample in a study of metastatic and nonmetastatic thyroid tumors. TCRdb re-called clones via MiXCR from the PCR reads. The table includes approximately 37,000 clones, around 16% detected once. Thyroid surgery was preceded by no treatment in any patient. The specimen sequenced was blood. All receptors derive from a male donor with papillary thyroid cancer or a benign thyroid nodule (not recorded which). Some clones in this sample may be carry-over from other donors' samples.

This clone was observed at least ten times. The V and J genes are TRBV20-1 and TRBJ1-5; no clear D. Deletions cut 4 bases from V and 1 base from J, with 11 bases between. Per the germline V gene, CDR1 is DFQATT and CDR2 is SNEGSKA (reference sequence). This CDR3 spans 14 amino acids. DNA for the CDR3: TGCAGTGCTACGGACGGAGGGAGCAATCAGCCCCAGCATTTT. This gives the protein CSATDGGSNQPQHF.

In this sample, this clone turned up many times. J is TRBJ1-1 and V is TRBV18; unclear D gene. With 4 bases removed from V and 1 base from J, the gap between germline ends came to 13 bases. In germline, CDR1 is KGHSH, CDR2 LQKENI. CDR3 size: 15 residues. The CDR3 bases are TGTGCCAGCTCACGGGGTCGCGGAGGGAACACTGAAGCTTTCTTT. Translating it yields CASSRGRGGNTEAFF.

This clone was recorded many times. One junction end disagrees with the germline gene, perhaps due to a read error. At the DNA level, this CDR3 is encoded by other sequences in the same sample as well. The chain is built from TRBV28 and TRBJ2-6; 7 nucleotides agree with TRBD1. Germline CDR1 is MDHEN and CDR2 is SYDVKM. This CDR3 has 16 residues. DNA for the CDR3: TGCGCCAGCAGGAAAACAGGGGTTACTGGGGCCAACGTCCTGACTTTC. It translates to CASRKTGVTGANVLTF.

This clone was counted at least ten times. V gene TRBV7-9 combines with J gene TRBJ2-5; 7 bases are a match to TRBD2. This CDR3 is 16 amino acids long. Germline CDR1 and CDR2: SEHNR and FQNEAQ (reference sequence). With V trimmed by 5 bases and J by 4 bases, 13 bases remained unmatched. CDR3 bases: TGTGCCAGCAGCCTCGCGGGTGGGAGGGCCGGAGAGACCCAGTACTTC. The encoded protein is CASSLAGGRAGETQYF. The full variable domain, in which reference TRBV7-9 and TRBJ2-5 provide the parts outside the CDR3, is DTGVSQNPRHKITKRGQNVTFRCDPISEHNRLYWYRQTLGQGPEFLTYFQNEAQLEKSRLLSDRFSAERPKGSFSTLEIQRTEQGDSAMYLCASSLAGGRAGETQYFGPGTRLLVL.

This clone was seen repeatedly, ten times or more. The chain combines TRBV20-1 with TRBJ1-5; D gene unclear. This CDR3 region has 13 residues. Germline loops: CDR1 DFQATT, CDR2 SNEGSKA (reference sequence). Trimming removed 2 bases from V and 7 bases from J, with 12 bases in between. CDR3 sequence (DNA): TGCAGTGCTAGACGTCAGGTTGGACAGCCCCAGCATTTT. Translation gives CSARRQVGQPQHF.

At least ten counts were recorded for this clone. The chain is built from TRBV28 and TRBJ2-3, with 10 positions matching TRBD1. Germline V lookup: CDR1 MDHEN, CDR2 SYDVKM. This CDR3 contains 12 residues. V lost 5 bases and J lost 15; bases outside the gene matches: 8. CDR3 in amino acids: CASSIRQGAEYF. The DNA for the CDR3 is TGTGCCAGCAGTATCAGACAGGGGGCGGAATATTTT.

Ten or more counts support this clone. This chain links TRBV24-1 with TRBJ1-4, with D unclear. Trimming cost V 4 bases and J 0 bases, with 8 bases left between them. The CDR3 sequence is 15 residues long. Germline assignment: CDR1 KGHDR and CDR2 SFDVKD. DNA of the CDR3: TGTGCCACCAGTGAAGCCGGGTCAACTAATGAAAAACTGTTTTTT. The encoded protein is CATSEAGSTNEKLFF.

This clone was picked up many times. J is TRBJ2-2 and V is TRBV30, with 11 nucleotides matching TRBD2. Germline values: CDR1 GTSNPN, CDR2 SVGIG (reference sequence). This CDR3 region has 14 residues. V lost 8 bases to trimming and J lost 2 bases; unmatched junction nucleotides: 4. The chain's CDR3 is CAARLAGNTGELFF. In DNA, the CDR3 is TGTGCCGCCCGACTAGCGGGAAACACCGGGGAGCTGTTTTTT.

Many counts were recorded for this clone. V and J are TRBV28 and TRBJ1-1; D is uncertain. This CDR3 is 12 amino acids long. V was trimmed by 5 bases and J by 5 bases, leaving 9 bases between them. CDR1 and CDR2 from the germline V gene are MDHEN and SYDVKM. CDR3 in amino acids: CASSPQETEAFF. The CDR3, as DNA: TGTGCCAGCAGTCCGCAGGAGACTGAAGCTTTCTTT.

This sequence joins TRBV6-4 and TRBJ2-1; D tentatively reads TRBD1 or TRBD2 (6 bases each). Germline V gene data show CDR1 as MRHNA and CDR2 as SNTAGT. V lost 3 bases and J 11 bases, leaving 17 bases between the germline ends. The CDR3 runs 14 residues. The CDR3 region has the DNA TGTGCCAGCAGTGAAGGGGAGGAGGGGGTTCAGCAGTTCTTC. This translates into CASSEGEEGVQQFF.

The chain recombines TRBV20-1 with TRBJ2-7, with D possibly being TRBD1 (6 bases). This CDR3 has 13 residues. The ends were cut back, 2 bases at V and 3 bases at J, with 11 bases in the middle. CDR1 and CDR2 from the germline V gene are DFQATT and SNEGSKA (reference sequence). The DNA for the CDR3 is TGCAGTGCTAGACGGACAGTCAACTACGAGCAGTACTTC. This gives the protein CSARRTVNYEQYF.

In its sample, this clone was seen many times. The chain recombines TRBV7-9 with TRBJ1-2; a possible D gene is TRBD1 (6 bases). Germline loops: CDR1 SEHNR, CDR2 FQNEAQ (reference sequence). There are 15 residues in the CDR3. This CDR3 is CGTEAPGATTYGYTF. Here the CDR3 DNA reads TGTGGTACGGAGGCCCCGGGGGCGACTACCTATGGCTACACCTTC.

The chain carries TRBV7-8 and TRBJ2-7, with D perhaps being TRBD1 or TRBD2 (7 bases each). Looked up from germline, CDR1 is SGHVS and CDR2 is FQNEAQ. Trimming cost V 5 bases and J 5 bases, with 22 bases left between them. The CDR3 contains 16 residues. Here the CDR3 reads CASSPTVGQGGNEQYF. The CDR3 nucleotides read TGTGCCAGCAGCCCCACGGTAGGTCAGGGGGGGAACGAGCAGTACTTC.

Concerning this clone: With a much larger clone just one base away, this may be a read error. The V call is TRBV7-3, the J call TRBJ2-2; D is undetermined. The CDR3 runs to 14 residues. V lost 9 bases, J lost 8 bases, and 19 bases lay in between. CDR1 and CDR2 from the germline V gene are SGHTA and FQGTGA. The CDR3 sequence: CARRAGSTSGELFF. As DNA, the CDR3 is TGTGCCAGACGAGCCGGGTCTACTTCTGGGGAGCTGTTTTTT.

This clone was seen repeatedly, ten times or more. V is TRBV12-3 or TRBV12-4 and J is TRBJ2-5, with 8 positions matching TRBD1. V was clipped by 6 bases and J by 7 bases; unmatched bases: 7. The CDR3 runs 13 residues. The CDR3 coding sequence is TGTGCCAGCAGGGAGACAGGGGCCGGGACCCAGTACTTC. This encodes CASRETGAGTQYF.

This clone has ten or more counts. The CDR3 DNA is TGTGCCAGCAGTGAAGCTCGTGGGAACCCTCCCTACAATGAGCAGTTCTTC. This translates into CASSEARGNPPYNEQFF. This chain links TRBV2 with TRBJ2-1; D unclear. Trimming took 0 bases from V and 2 from J, leaving 14 bases between them. CDR1 and CDR2 (germline): SNHLY, FYNNEI. CDR3 length: 17 amino acids.

This clone was recorded at least ten times. The genes are TRBV7-9 and TRBJ2-1, with TRBD2 matching 7 bases. With 5 bases clipped from V and 0 bases from J, the junction kept 7 bases outside the gene matches. Germline-derived CDR1 and CDR2 are SEHNR and FQNEAQ (reference sequence). This CDR3 is 16 amino acids long. The CDR3 DNA follows: TGTGCCAGCAGCCCGCCCGAGCGGGGCTCCTACAATGAGCAGTTCTTC. Translation gives CASSPPERGSYNEQFF.

This clone has at least ten counts. The gene calls are TRBV4-3 and TRBJ2-7; D tentatively reads TRBD1 or TRBD2 (5 bases each). The CDR3 is 14 residues long. Germline V lookup: CDR1 LGHNA, CDR2 YSLEER. Trimming took 2 bases from V and 2 from J, leaving 10 bases between them. DNA of the CDR3: TGCGCCAGCAGCCAATTTGGGGGACCCTACGAGCAGTACTTC. This encodes CASSQFGGPYEQYF.

This clone was counted ten times or more. A much larger clone sits a single nucleotide away, making a read error possible. The identical CDR3 is also encoded by other nucleotide sequences in the sample. The chain recombines TRBV7-8 with TRBJ2-2; the D is unclear. The CDR3 contains 15 residues. CDR1 is SGHVS and CDR2 is FQNEAQ in the germline V gene. CDR3 in amino acids: CASSYQRSNTGELFF. The CDR3 nucleotides are TGCGCCAGCAGCTACCAGCGATCGAACACCGGGGAGCTGTTTTTT.

In this sample, this clone turned up many times. The chain joins TRBV11-2 to TRBJ1-3; D not resolved. Germline CDR1 and CDR2: SGHAT and FQNNGV. Between the trimmed V and J ends, which lost 1 base and 2 bases, there was a span of 3 bases. CDR3 length: 13 residues. CDR3 sequence reads: CASSLGAGNTIYF. CDR3 DNA sequence: TGTGCCAGCAGCTTAGGTGCTGGAAACACCATATATTTT. Looking up the rest from reference TRBV11-2 and TRBJ1-3 gives the full variable domain: EAGVAQSPRYKIIEKRQSVAFWCNPISGHATLYWYQQILGQGPKLLIQFQNNGVVDDSQLPKDRFSAERLKGVDSTLKIQPAKLEDSAVYLCASSLGAGNTIYFGEGSWLTVV.

This clone was observed at least ten times. V is TRBV11-2 and J is TRBJ2-7; D remains unclear. This CDR3 has 14 residues. V was shortened by 4 bases and J by 0 bases, with 10 bases between the two germline ends. The germline gives CDR1 SGHAT, CDR2 FQNNGV. CDR3 protein: CASSYGTDSYEQYF. The CDR3 DNA reads TGTGCCAGCAGCTATGGTACTGACTCCTACGAGCAGTACTTC.

This clone was recorded many times. A junction boundary mismatches the germline segment, possibly from a read error. The sample holds other DNA sequences that translate to the same CDR3. V and J are TRBV11-1 and TRBJ2-1, with D possibly matching TRBD1 (5 bases). Per the germline V gene, CDR1 is SGHAT and CDR2 is FQDESV (reference sequence). The CDR3 has 13 amino acids. CDR3 sequence (DNA): TGTGCCAGCAGCTTAAATCAGGACAATGAACAGTTCTTC. Its protein is CASSLNQDNEQFF.

This clone was recorded many times. This specimen includes other DNA sequences encoding the same CDR3. The chain links TRBV6-2 or TRBV6-3 to TRBJ2-5; D unclear. V lost 2 bases to trimming and J lost 5 bases, with 12 bases between them. The CDR3 spans 14 residues. CDR1 and CDR2 (germline): MNHEY, SVGEGT. The CDR3 sequence is CASSYPRTRETQYF. Written as DNA, the CDR3 is TGTGCCAGCAGTTACCCCAGGACGAGGGAGACCCAGTACTTC.

This clone came up many times. The chain carries TRBV27 and TRBJ1-1; TRBD1 matches 9 bases. J was trimmed by 4 bases and V by 8 bases; bases with no gene match: 8. Per the germline V gene, CDR1 is MNHEY and CDR2 is SMNVEV (reference sequence). The CDR3 runs to 14 residues. The CDR3 protein is CASFKQGAGTEAFF. The CDR3 bases are TGTGCCAGCTTTAAACAGGGGGCCGGCACTGAAGCTTTCTTT.

This clone was picked up many times. The chain links TRBV12-3 or TRBV12-4 to TRBJ1-2; TRBD1 agrees at 10 bases. CDR3 size: 15 residues. Trimming at V came to 0 bases and at J to 4 bases, leaving 2 bases not matched to a gene. The CDR3 region has the DNA TGTGCCAGCAGTTTAGCGACAGGGGGCCTCTATGGCTACACCTTC. It translates to CASSLATGGLYGYTF.

This clone was detected many times. The chain uses TRBV4-2 and TRBJ2-1; 8 bases map to TRBD2. J lost 6 bases, V lost 4 bases, and 5 bases had no gene match. CDR3 length equals 14 residues. Germline CDR1 is LGHNA and CDR2 is YNFKEQ. The CDR3 coding sequence is TGTGCCAGCAGCCTCGGGGGGGAGGTCAATGAGCAGTTCTTC. Amino acids: CASSLGGEVNEQFF.

This clone appeared many times. The V gene is TRBV6-5, the J gene TRBJ2-1, with 9 bases aligning to TRBD2. The CDR3 totals 15 residues. Germline-derived CDR1 and CDR2 are MNHEY and SVGAGI. The ends lost 0 bases at V and 9 bases at J; junction bases unmatched: 6. The DNA for the CDR3 is TGTGCCAGCAGTTACTCGGGCGGGAGGGCTGCTGAGCAGTTCTTC. It is translated as CASSYSGGRAAEQFF.

This clone was observed many times. This chain joins TRBV20-1 and TRBJ2-1; possible D gene TRBD1, 5 bases. Trimming removed 5 bases at V and 0 bases at J, with 14 bases between. This CDR3 contains 15 residues. Germline V gene lookup returns CDR1 DFQATT and CDR2 SNEGSKA (reference sequence). CDR3 sequence (DNA): TGCAGTGCTGGACGACAGTTAAGCTCCTACAATGAGCAGTTCTTC. Its translation: CSAGRQLSSYNEQFF.

By sample share, this clone is medium-sized (0.01 to 0.1%). The V call is TRBV12-3 or TRBV12-4, the J call TRBJ2-7, with 8 bases matching TRBD2. Trimming cost V 2 bases and J 0 bases; bases outside gene matches: 0. This CDR3 has 14 residues. The CDR3 DNA reads as TGTGCCAGCAGTTTACTAGCGGGCTCCTACGAGCAGTACTTC. It specifies CASSLLAGSYEQYF.

This clone was counted at least ten times. The rearrangement uses TRBV6-1 and TRBJ1-2, with D hard to call. Germline loops: CDR1 MNHNS, CDR2 SASEGT. Trimming took 4 bases from V and 9 from J, leaving 15 bases between them. This CDR3 has 13 residues. The CDR3 nucleotides read TGTGCCAGCAGTGGTACTCCCGTAACAAGCTACACCTTC. Its translation is CASSGTPVTSYTF.

This clone was seen once. Possible read error: a much larger clone is one base away. The J gene is TRBJ2-5, the V gene TRBV20-1; TRBD2 matches 7 bases. Germline CDR1 is DFQATT and CDR2 is SNEGSKA (reference sequence). The CDR3 extends over 13 amino acids. The trim removed 3 bases at V and 4 bases at J, leaving 5 bases unmatched. The CDR3 nucleotides read TGCAGTGCTAGGAGATCGGGAGGAGAGACCCAGTACTTC. Protein: CSARRSGGETQYF.

This clone was seen at least ten times. This sequence joins TRBV7-9 and TRBJ2-1; TRBD2 matches at 8 bases. Germline lookup yields CDR1 SEHNR and CDR2 FQNEAQ (reference sequence). This CDR3 region has 14 residues. V shed 6 bases and J 8 bases; nucleotides not matched to a gene: 9. The CDR3: CASSLSLSGDEQFF. The CDR3 DNA sequence: TGTGCCAGCAGTCTCAGCCTTAGCGGGGATGAGCAGTTCTTC.